These 4 T cell receptor beta chains came from one sample sequenced in a study of T cell responses to AZD1222 COVID-19 vaccine. Repertoires were generated with immunoSEQ multiplex PCR, while TCRdb's copy carries only in-frame clones and drops some. The sample lists more than 60,000 clones, around 84% occurring once. Material: peripheral blood, obtained on day 0 of AZD1222 vaccination. These receptors were collected from an adult in good health.

The V gene is TRBV7-9, the J gene TRBJ2-7; the D gene is possibly TRBD1 (6 bases). The CDR3 consists of 14 residues. Germline values: CDR1 SEHNR, CDR2 FQNEAQ (reference sequence). The V end was cut by 5 bases, the J end by 0 bases, with 11 bases between. The CDR3 DNA is TGTGCCAGCAGCCCGGGACATAGCTCCTACGAGCAGTACTTC. Protein: CASSPGHSSYEQYF. The whole variable domain, remainder taken from reference TRBV7-9 and TRBJ2-7, is DTGVSQNPRHKITKRGQNVTFRCDPISEHNRLYWYRQTLGQGPEFLTYFQNEAQLEKSRLLSDRFSAERPKGSFSTLEIQRTEQGDSAMYLCASSPGHSSYEQYFGPGTRLTVT.

Only one count was recorded for this clone. The chain is built from TRBV11-2 and TRBJ2-1; either TRBD1 or TRBD2 may supply D (6 bases each). CDR1 is SGHAT and CDR2 is FQNNGV in the germline V gene. The CDR3 is made up of 15 amino acids. V gave up 3 bases and J gave up 4 bases, with 13 bases separating them. The CDR3 reads CASSFEGGWYNEQFF. CDR3 DNA: TGTGCCAGCAGCTTCGAGGGGGGCTGGTACAATGAGCAGTTCTTC.

Relative to its sample, this clone is medium-sized. The chain has TRBV7-9 and TRBJ2-1; 9 positions agree with TRBD2. Germline lookup yields CDR1 SEHNR and CDR2 FQNEAQ (reference sequence). V trimming: 4 bases; J trimming: 2 bases; junction bases outside the gene matches: 6. CDR3 length: 16 residues. The CDR3 nucleotides are TGTGCCAGCAGCTCATGGACTAGCGCGACCTACAATGAGCAGTTCTTC. This sequence encodes CASSSWTSATYNEQFF.

The rearrangement links TRBV7-3 to TRBJ1-1; 10 bases line up with TRBD1. The germline CDR1 and CDR2 sequences are SGHTA and FQGTGA. V was clipped by 6 bases and J by 1 base; unmatched bases: 5. The CDR3 runs to 15 residues. In DNA form, the CDR3 reads TGTGCCAGCAGGCTGGACAGGGGGTCGAACACTGAAGCTTTCTTT. Protein: CASRLDRGSNTEAFF.